The rows below give T cell receptor beta chains drawn from one sample of a study of graft-versus-host responses after intestinal transplantation. Profiled with immunoSEQ multiplex PCR; TCRdb holds only in-frame clones, not every one. The data contain around 14,000 clones, approximately 30% of them seen just once; the ten biggest clones take up around 5.4%. The material sequenced was alloreactive CD4+ T cells from a mixed lymphocyte reaction culture, taken before intestinal transplant. Source of these receptors: a human patient who received an intestinal transplant. Both conserved end residues are part of each CDR3. D genes are given only for firm matches.

v_call | d_call | cdr3_aa
TRBV10-3 | NA | CATARPSEGGTDTQYF
TRBV7-9 | TRBD1 | CASSLAGGVFGNEQFF
TRBV5-1 | NA | CASSLADRMNTEAFF
TRBV4-2 | NA | CASSHRTASNEKLFF
TRBV28 | NA | CASSSGVDTQYF
TRBV4-1 | TRBD1 | CASSHRDSYEQYF
TRBV7-9 | TRBD1 | CASSFTGGKNIQYF
TRBV5-4 | NA | CASSLGLAGETQYF
TRBV6-5 | NA | CASSFTGNYEQYF
TRBV28 | NA | CASSFRLRDGYTF
TRBV4-3 | TRBD2 | CASSHSGLAGETQYF
TRBV5-1 | TRBD2 | CASSPTTSGRAGEQYF
TRBV4-2 | TRBD1 | CASSQGRDRSSYEQYF
TRBV29-1 | NA | CSVEVSRGNEQFF
TRBV28 | TRBD2 | CASSSRTSGIDEQYF
TRBV7-9 | TRBD2 | CASTVSGRAVNEQFF
TRBV19 | NA | CASSPHREDQPQHF
TRBV6-6 | NA | CASSQRDINSPLHF
TRBV5-1 | NA | CASSLDGSYNEQFF
TRBV18 | TRBD1 | CASSRRGPLGTDTQYF